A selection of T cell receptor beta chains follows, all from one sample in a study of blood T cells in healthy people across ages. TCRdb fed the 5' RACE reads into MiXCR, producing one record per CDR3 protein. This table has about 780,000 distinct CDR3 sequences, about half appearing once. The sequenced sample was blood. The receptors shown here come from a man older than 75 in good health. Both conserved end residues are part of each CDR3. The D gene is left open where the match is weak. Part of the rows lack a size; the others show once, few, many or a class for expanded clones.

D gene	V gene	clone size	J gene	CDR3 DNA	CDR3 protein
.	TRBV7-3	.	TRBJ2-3	TGTGCCAGCAGCTTACAGCGGAGCGCAGATACGCAGTATTTT	CASSLQRSADTQYF
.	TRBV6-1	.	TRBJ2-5	TGTGCCAGCAGTGAGCTCAGGGAAAATAAGAATGAGCAGTACTTC	CASSELRENKNEQYF
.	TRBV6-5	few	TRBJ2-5	TGTGCCAGCAGTGACTCGCAGGGCGGGACCCAGTACTTC	CASSDSQGGTQYF
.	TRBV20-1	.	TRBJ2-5	TGCAGTGCTGAGACGGGTTTGGAGACCCAGTACTTC	CSAETGLETQYF
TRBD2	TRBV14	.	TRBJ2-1	TGTGCCAGCAGCCAAGCGGGAGGGAGCTCCTACAATGAGCAGTTCTTC	CASSQAGGSSYNEQFF
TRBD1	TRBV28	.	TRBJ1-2	TGTGCCAGCAGTTTCTTCGACAGGGTTGGCTACACCTTC	CASSFFDRVGYTF
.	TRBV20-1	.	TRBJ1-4	TGCAGTGCTCGACCACCCGGGACGGGTAATGAAAAACTGTTTTTT	CSARPPGTGNEKLFF
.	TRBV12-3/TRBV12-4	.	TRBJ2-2	TGTGCCAGCAGTTTACCGCGGGGCGCAGTCACCGGGGAGCTGTTTTTT	CASSLPRGAVTGELFF
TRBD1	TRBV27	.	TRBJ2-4	TGTGCCAGCAGTCCTGACAGGGGGGTTGACATTCAGTACTTC	CASSPDRGVDIQYF
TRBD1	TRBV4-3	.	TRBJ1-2	TGCGCCAGCAGCCAAGATTTGGTGGGGGGGACAGGGTTTGGCTACACCTTC	CASSQDLVGGTGFGYTF
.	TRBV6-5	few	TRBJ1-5	TGTGCCAGCAGGGAAACAGGTTCCCATCAGCCCCAGCATTTT	CASRETGSHQPQHF
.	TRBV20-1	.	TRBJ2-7	TGCAGTGCTAGACCCTGGCAGGGCCGAACCTACGAGCAGTACTTC	CSARPWQGRTYEQYF
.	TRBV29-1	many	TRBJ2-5	TGCAGCGTTCCGGGACACGATTCGATAGAGACCCAGTACTTC	CSVPGHDSIETQYF
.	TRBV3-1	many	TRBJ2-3	TGTGCCAGCAGCCAAGTTCGGTCCTGGCAGTATTTT	CASSQVRSWQYF
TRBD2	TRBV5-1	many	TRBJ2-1	TGCGCCAGCAGCTTACTAGCGGGAGCCCACAATGAGCAGTTCTTC	CASSLLAGAHNEQFF
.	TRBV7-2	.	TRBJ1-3	TGTGCCAGCAGCTTAGTCGCGGGCAGATCTGGAAACACCATATATTTT	CASSLVAGRSGNTIYF
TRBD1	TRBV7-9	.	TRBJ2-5	TGTGCCAGCAGCCAGACAGGGACAGAGACCCAGTACTTC	CASSQTGTETQYF
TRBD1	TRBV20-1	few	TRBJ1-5	TGCAGTGTACTGGGGACAGTAGACAATCAGCCCCAGCATTTT	CSVLGTVDNQPQHF
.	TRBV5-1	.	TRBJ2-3	TGCGCCAGCAGCCCCCCAGGCTCTAGCGCCACAGATACGCAGTATTTT	CASSPPGSSATDTQYF
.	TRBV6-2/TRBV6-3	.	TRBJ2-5	TGTGCCAGCAGTTTCAGGTTCCGTGAGACCCAGTACTTC	CASSFRFRETQYF
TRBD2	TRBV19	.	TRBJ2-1	TGTGCCAGTAGTATAAAGTCCCGGGACTACTCGTACATCCAGTTCTTC	CASSIKSRDYSYIQFF
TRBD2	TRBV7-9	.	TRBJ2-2	TGTGCCAGCAGCTTGGTGTTAGCGGGAGTTGGCACCGGGGAGCTGTTTTTT	CASSLVLAGVGTGELFF
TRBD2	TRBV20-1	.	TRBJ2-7	TGCAGTGCGGAGAGGGGACTAGCGGGAGAGAGCTCCTACGAGCAGTACTTC	CSAERGLAGESSYEQYF
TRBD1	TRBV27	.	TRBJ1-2	TGTGCCAGCAGTTTCGGTAACGACAGGGGCGGCGGCTACACCTTC	CASSFGNDRGGGYTF
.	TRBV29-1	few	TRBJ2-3	TGCAGCGTCGGGGGTGGCGATGGGTGGACAGATACGCAGTATTTT	CSVGGGDGWTDTQYF
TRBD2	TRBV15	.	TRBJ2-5	TGTGCCACCAGCAGGACTAGCGGGATTGAAGAGACCCAGTACTTC	CATSRTSGIEETQYF
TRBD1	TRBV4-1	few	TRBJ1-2	TGCGCCAGCAGCCAAGGGGGACAGGTCTATGGCTACACCTTC	CASSQGGQVYGYTF
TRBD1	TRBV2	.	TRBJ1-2	TGTGCCAGCAGTATACAGGGGGGCAATGGCTACACCTTC	CASSIQGGNGYTF
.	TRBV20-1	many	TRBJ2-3	TGCAGTGCTAGAAAGGCTGGGGGGGATACGCAGTATTTT	CSARKAGGDTQYF
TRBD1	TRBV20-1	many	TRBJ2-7	TGCAGTGCTAGGGGACAGGTTTGGGAGCAGTACTTC	CSARGQVWEQYF
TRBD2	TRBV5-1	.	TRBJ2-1	TGCGCCAGCAGCCTGCAAAGGACTAGCGGTTCCTACAATGAGCAGTTCTTC	CASSLQRTSGSYNEQFF
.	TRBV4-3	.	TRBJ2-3	TGCGCCAGCAGCCAGGGGTACGCTAGCACAGATACGCAGTATTTT	CASSQGYASTDTQYF
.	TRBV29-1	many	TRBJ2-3	TGCAGCGTTGAAGGGGACCGTCCCACAGATACGCAGTATTTT	CSVEGDRPTDTQYF
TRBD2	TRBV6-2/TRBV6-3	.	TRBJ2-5	TGTGCCAGCAGTTACGACCCAGCTAGCGGAGAGACCCAGTACTTC	CASSYDPASGETQYF
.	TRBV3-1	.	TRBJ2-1	TGTGCCAGCAGCCAAGATGTTCTCCTAGGGGACACCTACAATGAGCAGTTCTTC	CASSQDVLLGDTYNEQFF
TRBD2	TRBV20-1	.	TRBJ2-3	TGCAGTGCTAGCGAGCGGGGGCTTAGCACAGATACGCAGTATTTT	CSASERGLSTDTQYF
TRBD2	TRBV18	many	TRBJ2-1	TGTGCCAGCTCACCAAGGACTAGCGGGAGCAATGAGCAGTTCTTC	CASSPRTSGSNEQFF
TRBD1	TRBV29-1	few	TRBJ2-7	TGCAGCGCTGGGACAGGGAGCTCCTACGAGCAGTACTTC	CSAGTGSSYEQYF
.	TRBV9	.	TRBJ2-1	TGTGCCAGCAGTCCCAACGAGGGGGGACGAGCAGGAGGGAATGAGCAGTTCTTC	CASSPNEGGRAGGNEQFF
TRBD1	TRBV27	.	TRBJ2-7	TGTGCCAGCAGTAAAAGGGGGCCTTCCTACGAGCAGTACTTC	CASSKRGPSYEQYF
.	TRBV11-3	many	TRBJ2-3	TGTGCCAGCAGCCCATATCCCGGGGAGCAGTATTTT	CASSPYPGEQYF
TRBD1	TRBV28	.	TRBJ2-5	TGTGCCAGCAGTACCGACAGGGGGTTTACGGAGACCCAGTACTTC	CASSTDRGFTETQYF
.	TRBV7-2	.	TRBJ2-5	TGTGCCAGCAGCTTATATGCCGCGGAACAAGAGACCCAGTACTTC	CASSLYAAEQETQYF
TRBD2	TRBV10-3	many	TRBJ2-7	TGTGCCATCAGTGAGGGACTAGCGACTTACGAGCAGTACTTC	CAISEGLATYEQYF